Presented here are 28 T cell receptor beta chains from one specimen sequenced in a study of T cells in Graves' hyperthyroidism and ophthalmopathy. Amplification yielded TCR beta CDR3 regions, with RNA transcripts as the source. The TCR CDR3 was amplified in a first-round RT-PCR using the HTBI primer set. From the multiplex PCR reads, TCRdb called clonotypes with MiXCR, one entry per CDR3 protein. The sample carries 490,000 or so distinct CDR3 sequences, 16% recorded once. Sequencing was performed on blood. The receptors here all came from a woman aged 25-40 years with Graves' ophthalmopathy.

This clonotype was observed a handful of times. The chain has TRBV6-1 and TRBJ1-5, with a possible D match to TRBD1 (5 bases). This CDR3 region has 15 residues. Trimming took 1 base from V and 6 from J, leaving 13 bases between them. CDR1 and CDR2 (germline): MNHNS, SASEGT. The CDR3, as DNA: TGTGCCAGCAGTGAAGTTAGGGGAGACACTCAGCCCCAGCATTTT. Residues: CASSEVRGDTQPQHF.

The gene calls are TRBV4-1 and TRBJ2-7; D not certain. The germline V gene encodes CDR1 MGHRA and CDR2 YSYEKL. Trimming took 0 bases from V and 3 from J, leaving 12 bases between them. This CDR3 has 15 residues. In DNA form, the CDR3 reads TGCGCCAGCAGCCAAGATTGGTACGGGCTCTACGAGCAGTACTTC. Protein: CASSQDWYGLYEQYF.

This chain's CDR3 is CASSIASTYEQYF. CDR3 sequence (DNA): TGTGCCAGTAGTATAGCGTCCACCTACGAGCAGTACTTC. The V and J genes are TRBV19 and TRBJ2-7; D gene unclear. Germline CDR1 LNHDA, CDR2 SQIVND (reference sequence). CDR3 length: 13 residues. V gave up 1 base and J gave up 2 bases, with 6 bases separating them.

There are many counts of this clonotype. V usage is TRBV4-1 and J usage is TRBJ1-5, with D maybe TRBD1 (5 bases). Germline CDR1 reads MGHRA; CDR2 reads YSYEKL. The CDR3 spans 16 residues. V lost 1 base to trimming and J lost 9 bases, with 19 bases between them. CDR3 in DNA: TGCGCCAGCAGCCAAGTCGAGACAGCCGGAGGTTGGCCCCAGCATTTT. Its translation is CASSQVETAGGWPQHF.

The rearrangement uses TRBV5-1 and TRBJ1-6; perhaps TRBD1 as D (6 bases). This CDR3 region has 14 residues. V gave up 4 bases and J gave up 7 bases, with 12 bases separating them. Germline V CDR1 and CDR2: SGHRS, YFSETQ. For the CDR3, the DNA is TGCGCCAGCAGCCCGAGTGGACAGAATTCACCCCTCCACTTT. It translates to CASSPSGQNSPLHF.

The sample holds many counts of this clonotype. The chain is built from TRBV6-2 or TRBV6-3 and TRBJ2-7; TRBD2 agrees at 13 bases. Unmatched junction bases numbered 4, after V lost 5 bases and J lost 0 bases. CDR1 and CDR2 (germline): MNHEY, SVGEGT. CDR3 size: 16 residues. The CDR3 is CASSGTSGKISYEQYF. The CDR3 DNA sequence: TGTGCCAGCAGTGGGACTAGCGGGAAGATCTCCTACGAGCAGTACTTC.

This clonotype was seen many times. CDR3 DNA sequence: TGTGCCAGCAGGGAGTACCAAGAGACCCAGTACTTC. This codes for CASREYQETQYF. V and J are TRBV7-8 and TRBJ2-5; D not certain. The germline CDR1 and CDR2 sequences are SGHVS and FQNEAQ. The CDR3 length is 12 residues. Trimming took off 6 bases at V and 0 bases at J, with 5 bases between the two ends.

The rearrangement uses TRBV6-2 or TRBV6-3 and TRBJ1-5; 8 nucleotides align to TRBD1. The CDR3 is made up of 14 amino acids. Trimming removed 6 bases from V and 3 bases from J; junction bases left unmatched: 4. Looked up from germline, CDR1 is MNHEY and CDR2 is SVGEGT. CDR3 in DNA: TGTGCCAGCAGCCCGGACAGGGACAATCAGCCCCAGCATTTT. Amino acid sequence: CASSPDRDNQPQHF.

The V call is TRBV7-3, the J call TRBJ2-2; 7 positions agree with TRBD1. The CDR3 is made up of 15 amino acids. Germline assignment: CDR1 SGHTA and CDR2 FQGTGA. The V and J ends lost 8 bases and 6 bases, in that order; junction bases with no gene match: 12. This CDR3 is CASGRDRDSSGELFF. CDR3 bases: TGTGCCAGCGGCCGCGACCGGGACAGTTCCGGGGAGCTGTTTTTT.

The V and J genes are TRBV3-1 and TRBJ1-6; 7 bases match TRBD1. The CDR3 is made up of 17 amino acids. CDR1 is LGHDT, CDR2 YNNKEL, per germline (reference sequence). Trimming took 2 bases from V and 7 from J; bases not matched to a gene: 11. The CDR3 DNA sequence: TGTGCCAGCAGCCAACAACTTATTACACAGGGGAATTCACCCCTCCACTTT. It encodes CASSQQLITQGNSPLHF.

This clonotype occurred many times. The chain employs TRBV20-1 and TRBJ2-5; perhaps D is TRBD1 or TRBD2 (5 bases each). There are 14 residues in the CDR3. V lost 0 bases and J 5 bases, leaving 13 bases between the germline ends. Per germline, CDR1 DFQATT and CDR2 SNEGSKA (reference sequence). The CDR3 protein is CSARDGDAAETQYF. DNA of the CDR3: TGCAGTGCTAGAGATGGGGACGCCGCCGAGACCCAGTACTTC.

This clonotype occurred many times. CDR3 DNA: TGTGCCAGCAGCTTAGTAGGGACTCTTGGGGGGCAGGGTACTGAAGCTTTCTTT. Protein product: CASSLVGTLGGQGTEAFF. The chain joins TRBV7-2 to TRBJ1-1; D is perhaps TRBD1 (6 bases). The germline V and J ends were trimmed by 1 base and 5 bases, with 23 bases remaining between them. CDR3 size: 18 residues. The germline gives CDR1 SGHTA, CDR2 FQGNSA.

To note about this clonotype: It may be a read error: a sequence one base away is much more abundant. The chain couples TRBV7-2 to TRBJ2-4; D is undetermined. The CDR3 totals 18 residues. Germline V gene data show CDR1 as SGHTA and CDR2 as FQGNSA. CDR3 DNA sequence: TGTGCCGGCAGCTGGGGATCAAGGCTCGATATAGCCAAAAACATTCAGTACTTC. It yields the protein CAGSWGSRLDIAKNIQYF. Filled out from reference TRBV7-2 and TRBJ2-4, the complete variable domain reads GAGVSQSPSNKVTEKGKDVELRCDPISGHTALYWYRQSLGQGLEFLIYFQGNSAPDKSGLPSDRFSAERTGGSVSTLTIQRTQQEDSAVYLCAGSWGSRLDIAKNIQYFGAGTRLSVL.

This rearrangement joins TRBV20-1 to TRBJ1-2; TRBD1 might be the D (5 bases). V was cut by 3 bases and J by 4 bases, with 9 bases left in between. The CDR3 is made up of 12 amino acids. The germline V gene encodes CDR1 DFQATT and CDR2 SNEGSKA (reference sequence). CDR3 residues: CSASQGSYGYTF. The CDR3 nucleotides are TGCAGTGCTAGTCAGGGATCCTATGGCTACACCTTC.

The rearrangement joins TRBV4-3 to TRBJ2-7; D remains unclear. Germline V gene data show CDR1 as LGHNA and CDR2 as YSLEER. This CDR3 spans 13 amino acids. V shed 4 bases and J shed 4 bases, with 11 bases lying between them. The CDR3 spells CASSPSLRYEQYF. In nucleotides, the CDR3 is TGCGCCAGCAGCCCAAGCTTGCGGTACGAGCAGTACTTC.

This clonotype occurred many times. The chain joins TRBV7-2 to TRBJ2-5; no definite D call. The CDR3 is 13 residues long. From germline, CDR1 is SGHTA and CDR2 FQGNSA. V was pared by 0 bases and J by 5 bases, with 7 bases between. The CDR3 is CASSLAGHETQYF. CDR3 nucleotides: TGTGCCAGCAGCTTAGCGGGCCATGAGACCCAGTACTTC.

There are many counts of this clonotype. CDR3 region: CSAVTSGRRGEQFF. CDR3 nucleotides: TGCAGTGCTGTGACTAGCGGGAGGAGGGGTGAGCAGTTCTTC. The chain employs TRBV20-1 and TRBJ2-1, with 13 positions matching TRBD2. Germline V gene lookup returns CDR1 DFQATT and CDR2 SNEGSKA (reference sequence). The junction had 7 bases not matched to a gene; V was cut back by 5 bases and J by 9 bases. The CDR3 is 14 amino acids.

This clonotype occurred many times. This chain links TRBV3-1 with TRBJ1-2; 9 positions agree with TRBD1. Looked up from germline, CDR1 is LGHDT and CDR2 is YNNKEL (reference sequence). The CDR3 extends over 13 amino acids. J gave up 6 bases and V 4 bases, and 3 bases lay outside the gene matches. The CDR3 region has the DNA TGTGCCAGCAGCCGGGACAGGGTGAATGGCTACACCTTC. It yields the protein CASSRDRVNGYTF.

This clonotype appeared many times. The chain has TRBV2 and TRBJ2-7; possibly TRBD2 for D (5 bases). Trimming took off 7 bases at V and 6 bases at J, with 16 bases between the two ends. Per germline, CDR1 SNHLY and CDR2 FYNNEI. The CDR3 runs to 13 residues. DNA for the CDR3: TGTGCCAGCATCGCAATTAAGGAGGCCGAGCAGTACTTC. This encodes CASIAIKEAEQYF.

This clonotype was detected ten times or more. The chain couples TRBV18 to TRBJ2-7, with D perhaps matching TRBD1 or TRBD2 (5 bases each). Trimming took 3 bases from V and 2 from J, leaving 8 bases between them. The CDR3 extends over 13 amino acids. The germline V gene has CDR1 KGHSH and CDR2 LQKENI. The DNA for the CDR3 is TGTGCCAGCTCACCGGGACGGGCCTACGAGCAGTACTTC. Translation: CASSPGRAYEQYF.

This clonotype has at least ten counts. A junction boundary mismatches the germline segment, possibly from a read error. The V call is TRBV7-9, the J call TRBJ2-5, with D possibly matching TRBD2 (5 bases). The germline V gene has CDR1 SEHNR and CDR2 FQNEAQ (reference sequence). This CDR3 region has 13 residues. CDR3 in amino acids: CASSLAWRETQYF. CDR3 in DNA: TGTGCCAGCAGCCTAGCTTGGAGAGAGACCCAGTACTTC.

This clonotype was seen repeatedly, ten times or more. V gene TRBV5-6 combines with J gene TRBJ2-7; D uncertain. Germline V gene data show CDR1 as SGHDT and CDR2 as YYEEEE. Trimming took off 4 bases at V and 4 bases at J, with 12 bases between the two ends. There are 13 residues in the CDR3. DNA for the CDR3: TGTGCCAGCAGCCGGAAGGAATTATACGAGCAGTACTTC. This sequence encodes CASSRKELYEQYF.

V and J are TRBV6-9 and TRBJ1-6; D is uncertain. Germline CDR1 MNHGY, CDR2 SVAAGI. The CDR3 has 13 amino acids. Deletions cut 2 bases from V and 8 bases from J, with 7 bases between. CDR3 amino acids: CASSYVSDSPLHF. The CDR3 DNA is TGTGCCAGCAGTTATGTGAGCGATTCACCCCTCCACTTT.

This clonotype was detected ten times or more. The chain links TRBV3-1 to TRBJ1-1; tentatively, D is TRBD1 (5 bases). Germline CDR1 LGHDT, CDR2 YNNKEL (reference sequence). The CDR3 totals 14 residues. Trimming stripped 4 bases from V and 1 base from J, with 10 bases between. CDR3 sequence (DNA): TGTGCCAGCAGCCGAGGGGTTCGGAACACTGAAGCTTTCTTT. Translated, it gives CASSRGVRNTEAFF. Variable domain in full (rest from reference TRBV3-1 and TRBJ1-1): DTAVSQTPKYLVTQMGNDKSIKCEQNLGHDTMYWYKQDSKKFLKIMFSYNNKELIINETVPNRFSPKSPDKAHLNLHINSLELGDSAVYFCASSRGVRNTEAFFGQGTRLTVV.

V usage is TRBV12-3 or TRBV12-4 and J usage is TRBJ2-7; 11 nucleotides align to TRBD2. V lost 4 bases to trimming and J lost 2 bases; unmatched junction nucleotides: 31. CDR3 length: 24 amino acids. The CDR3 is CASSSGSSGTEGLAGGPATYEQYF. Here the CDR3 DNA reads TGTGCCAGCAGTTCCGGATCCTCGGGGACAGAAGGGTTAGCGGGAGGGCCGGCGACCTACGAGCAGTACTTC.

This clonotype was detected many times. The rearrangement uses TRBV7-6 and TRBJ2-1; 8 bases are shared with TRBD2. V lost 4 bases, J lost 4 bases, and 6 bases stayed unmatched. In germline, CDR1 is SGHVS, CDR2 FNYEAQ. CDR3 length: 15 residues. CDR3 sequence (DNA): TGTGCCAGCAGCTCGGAAAGCGGGAGATACAATGAGCAGTTCTTC. As protein: CASSSESGRYNEQFF.

This clonotype came up many times. V gene TRBV7-2 combines with J gene TRBJ1-2; no reliable D call. The CDR3 has 14 residues. CDR1 is SGHTA, CDR2 FQGNSA, per germline. V was clipped by 5 bases and J by 4 bases, with 14 bases between them. The CDR3 protein is CASSTDVTAYGYTF. The CDR3, as DNA: TGTGCCAGCAGCACAGATGTGACTGCCTATGGCTACACCTTC.

This clonotype was seen repeatedly, ten times or more. The rearrangement joins TRBV7-2 to TRBJ1-1; D uncertain. With 3 bases removed from V and 1 base from J, the gap between germline ends came to 9 bases. This CDR3 comprises 14 residues. The germline CDR1 and CDR2 sequences are SGHTA and FQGNSA. The DNA for the CDR3 is TGTGCCAGCAGCTTCCGGACGGGGAACACTGAAGCTTTCTTT. Amino acids: CASSFRTGNTEAFF.